A selection of T cell receptor beta chains follows, all from one sample in a study of blood T cells in healthy people across ages. TCRdb independently ran MiXCR on the 5' RACE reads; one entry per CDR3 protein. This sample has approximately 1.5 million distinct CDR3 sequences, with about 42% found just once. The sequenced material came from blood. Receptors originate from a woman aged 18-35 years in good health. CDR3s include the opening cysteine and the closing phenylalanine or tryptophan. The D gene is left open where the match is weak. Clone size is stated in some rows and not others, as once, few, many or a class when expanded.

clone size: .; J gene: TRBJ2-3; D gene: .; V gene: TRBV12-3/TRBV12-4; CDR3 DNA: TGTGCCAGCAGTTTCCGGACAGACCGGGCGATCGGGGCGCAGTATTTT; CDR3 protein: CASSFRTDRAIGAQYF
clone size: .; J gene: TRBJ2-7; D gene: .; V gene: TRBV7-2; CDR3 DNA: TGTGCCAGCAGCCTATTCGACTACTCAAGCTACGAGCAGTACTTC; CDR3 protein: CASSLFDYSSYEQYF
clone size: .; J gene: TRBJ2-3; D gene: TRBD2; V gene: TRBV7-2; CDR3 DNA: TGTGCCAGCACCCCAAAAGGCCTAGCGGGCACAGATACGCAGTATTTT; CDR3 protein: CASTPKGLAGTDTQYF
clone size: .; J gene: TRBJ2-5; D gene: .; V gene: TRBV9; CDR3 DNA: TGTGCCAGCAGGCCTCCTCAGGGTACTGCAGAATGGGCCTACAATGAGCAGTACTTC; CDR3 protein: CASRPPQGTAEWAYNEQYF
clone size: .; J gene: TRBJ1-6; D gene: .; V gene: TRBV10-3; CDR3 DNA: TGTGCCATCAGTAGGGCAGATTTTGATAATTCACCCCTCCACTTT; CDR3 protein: CAISRADFDNSPLHF
clone size: few; J gene: TRBJ2-7; D gene: .; V gene: TRBV7-2; CDR3 DNA: TGTGCCAGCAGCTTAGTGGCAACCGAGCAGTACTTC; CDR3 protein: CASSLVATEQYF
clone size: .; J gene: TRBJ2-7; D gene: .; V gene: TRBV5-6; CDR3 DNA: TGTGCCAGCAGCTTCCCTAGTGGGATCTTCCACGAGCAGTACTTC; CDR3 protein: CASSFPSGIFHEQYF
clone size: few; J gene: TRBJ1-1; D gene: TRBD1; V gene: TRBV20-1; CDR3 DNA: TGCAGTGCCCAAACAGGGGACCGTCGTGAAGCTTTCTTT; CDR3 protein: CSAQTGDRREAFF
clone size: .; J gene: TRBJ1-2; D gene: .; V gene: TRBV15; CDR3 DNA: TGTGCCACCAGCTCGGGCCGCTATGGCTACACCTTC; CDR3 protein: CATSSGRYGYTF
clone size: .; J gene: TRBJ1-1; D gene: TRBD1; V gene: TRBV12-5; CDR3 DNA: TGTGCTAGTGGTTTAACCTTGGGACAGGGGAGTCCTGAAGCTTTCTTT; CDR3 protein: CASGLTLGQGSPEAFF
clone size: .; J gene: TRBJ2-7; D gene: .; V gene: TRBV7-2; CDR3 DNA: TGTGCCAGCAGCTTACTTGCCGACCCTCAATACTACGAGCAGTACTTC; CDR3 protein: CASSLLADPQYYEQYF
clone size: .; J gene: TRBJ2-4; D gene: .; V gene: TRBV27; CDR3 DNA: TGTGCCAGCAGTTTAACCCCGGGACCACTCAACATTCAGTACTTC; CDR3 protein: CASSLTPGPLNIQYF
clone size: .; J gene: TRBJ2-5; D gene: .; V gene: TRBV10-3; CDR3 DNA: TGTGCCATCAGTGAGTCTGACAGGCTGAAAGAGACCCAGTACTTC; CDR3 protein: CAISESDRLKETQYF
clone size: .; J gene: TRBJ1-5; D gene: TRBD1; V gene: TRBV7-8; CDR3 DNA: TGTGCCAGCAGCTTAGCGCCCAGGGGGCCTTTTCAGCCCCAGCATTTT; CDR3 protein: CASSLAPRGPFQPQHF
clone size: .; J gene: TRBJ2-7; D gene: .; V gene: TRBV6-6; CDR3 DNA: TGTGCCAGCGGGGGTACCTACAATGAGCAGTACTTC; CDR3 protein: CASGGTYNEQYF
clone size: few; J gene: TRBJ2-3; D gene: .; V gene: TRBV7-9; CDR3 DNA: TGTGCCAGCAGCGCACTAGCCACAGATACGCAGTATTTT; CDR3 protein: CASSALATDTQYF
clone size: few; J gene: TRBJ1-5; D gene: .; V gene: TRBV6-2/TRBV6-3; CDR3 DNA: TGTGCCAGCAGGGCATTTAGCAATCAGCCCCAGCATTTT; CDR3 protein: CASRAFSNQPQHF